These 30 T cell receptor beta chains came from one sample sequenced in a study of blood T cell repertoires in COVID-19. The table came from immunoSEQ multiplex PCR; TCRdb's copy has only in-frame clones and leaves some out. The sample carries roughly 260,000 clones, roughly 82% recorded once. The sample consisted of peripheral blood. These receptor sequences come from an elderly woman with active or convalescent COVID-19.

The rearrangement joins TRBV6-4 to TRBJ2-1, with 9 positions matching TRBD2. CDR3 length equals 17 residues. The germline gives CDR1 MRHNA, CDR2 SNTAGT. V lost 1 base and J lost 8; bases outside the gene matches: 12. CDR3 nucleotides: TGTGCCAGCAGTGACTTTGGGCTAGCGGGAAACCCAGATGAGCAGTTCTTC. It specifies CASSDFGLAGNPDEQFF.

The chain recombines TRBV2 with TRBJ1-2, with D unresolved. CDR1 is SNHLY and CDR2 is FYNNEI in the germline V gene. V lost 1 base and J lost 4, with 10 bases in between. The CDR3 length is 14 residues. The CDR3 sequence: CASSEGSIPYGYTF. CDR3 DNA sequence: TGTGCCAGCAGTGAAGGTAGCATTCCCTATGGCTACACCTTC.

The chain recombines TRBV5-1 with TRBJ1-1, with 9 bases aligning to TRBD1. Germline CDR1 and CDR2: SGHRS and YFSETQ. Losses at the gene ends were 3 bases for V and 4 bases for J; bases not matched to a gene: 10. This CDR3 has 16 amino acids. CDR3 sequence: CASSWTGEVRATEAFF. The CDR3 DNA reads TGCGCCAGCAGCTGGACAGGGGAGGTGAGAGCCACTGAAGCTTTCTTT. Full variable domain (outside the CDR3, taken from reference TRBV5-1 and TRBJ1-1): KAGVTQTPRYLIKTRGQQVTLSCSPISGHRSVSWYQQTPGQGLQFLFEYFSETQRNKGNFPGRFSGRQFSNSRSEMNVSTLELGDSALYLCASSWTGEVRATEAFFGQGTRLTVV.

This clone has just one count. V and J are TRBV4-1 and TRBJ1-2, with D hard to call. There are 14 residues in the CDR3. In germline, CDR1 is MGHRA, CDR2 YSYEKL. The V and J ends lost 0 bases and 4 bases respectively, with 9 bases between them. The CDR3 region has the DNA TGCGCCAGCAGCCAAGATAACTATGTCTATGGCTACACCTTC. Protein: CASSQDNYVYGYTF.

The rearrangement joins TRBV5-4 to TRBJ2-3, with 13 bases fitting TRBD2. V shed 5 bases and J 0 bases; nucleotides not matched to a gene: 3. CDR1 is SGHNT and CDR2 is YYREEE in the germline V gene (reference sequence). CDR3 length: 16 residues. CDR3 nucleotides: TGTGCCAGCAGTAAGGGACTAGCGGGGAGCACAGATACGCAGTATTTT. It specifies CASSKGLAGSTDTQYF.

V gene TRBV29-1 combines with J gene TRBJ1-1; 7 bases are a match to TRBD1. The CDR3 runs 13 residues. Germline CDR1 is SQVTM and CDR2 is ANQGSEA. V shed 3 bases and J 2 bases; nucleotides not matched to a gene: 3. The CDR3 DNA is TGCAGCGTTGACAGGGGGAGAAACACTGAAGCTTTCTTT. Its translation is CSVDRGRNTEAFF. Complete variable domain (other parts from reference TRBV29-1 and TRBJ1-1): SAVISQKPSRDICQRGTSLTIQCQVDSQVTMMFWYRQQPGQSLTLIATANQGSEATYESGFVIDKFPISRPNLTFSTLTVSNMSPEDSSIYLCSVDRGRNTEAFFGQGTRLTVV.

This chain joins TRBV7-9 and TRBJ1-1, with D perhaps matching TRBD1 (5 bases). Trimming removed 3 bases at V and 1 base at J, with 9 bases between. From germline, CDR1 is SEHNR and CDR2 FQNEAQ (reference sequence). This CDR3 is 14 amino acids long. As DNA, the CDR3 is TGTGCCAGCAGCTTGCAGGGCAAGAACACTGAAGCTTTCTTT. Its protein is CASSLQGKNTEAFF.

The chain carries TRBV19 and TRBJ2-5; TRBD1 matches 7 bases. The CDR3 is made up of 13 amino acids. CDR1 is LNHDA and CDR2 is SQIVND in the germline V gene (reference sequence). With V trimmed by 7 bases and J by 1 base, 3 bases remained unmatched. This CDR3 is CASTRQGQETQYF. The CDR3 DNA sequence: TGTGCCAGTACAAGACAGGGCCAAGAGACCCAGTACTTC.

The CDR3 DNA is TGTGCCAGCAGTTACGCCGCGGGGGGCGCGTCTGGCTACACCTTC. Translating gives CASSYAAGGASGYTF. The J gene is TRBJ1-2, the V gene TRBV6-5; weak D call: TRBD1 (6 bases). Trimming removed 2 bases from V and 7 bases from J, with 17 bases in between. Looked up from germline, CDR1 is MNHEY and CDR2 is SVGAGI. The CDR3 length is 15 residues.

The chain is built from TRBV7-6 and TRBJ1-2, with TRBD1 matching over 11 bases. Germline CDR1 is SGHVS and CDR2 is FNYEAQ. The CDR3 totals 16 residues. V trimming: 5 bases; J trimming: 4 bases; junction bases outside the gene matches: 9. CDR3 protein: CASSPGTGGEGYGYTF. Written as DNA, the CDR3 is TGTGCCAGCAGCCCCGGGACAGGGGGAGAAGGCTATGGCTACACCTTC.

The chain links TRBV28 to TRBJ1-2, with a tentative D call TRBD1 (6 bases). Germline CDR1 and CDR2: MDHEN and SYDVKM. The V gene lost 5 bases and the J gene lost 4 bases, with 14 bases spanning the gap. CDR3 length: 14 residues. The CDR3 loop is CASSLREGGYGYTF. CDR3 bases: TGTGCCAGCAGTCTTAGGGAAGGGGGCTATGGCTACACCTTC.

This chain joins TRBV19 and TRBJ1-1; the D is unclear. The CDR3 contains 15 residues. Germline lookup yields CDR1 LNHDA and CDR2 SQIVND (reference sequence). The V end was cut by 1 base, the J end by 1 base, with 10 bases between. CDR3 region: CASSIGITGNTEAFF. As DNA, the CDR3 is TGTGCCAGTAGTATAGGTATTACTGGGAACACTGAAGCTTTCTTT.

There are a few counts of this clone. The chain has TRBV21-1 and TRBJ2-1; the table's D call, TRBD2, has no DNA check behind it. TRBV21-1 is an annotated pseudogene. CDR3 length: 17 amino acids. The CDR3 coding sequence is TGTGCCAGCAGCAAAGAGAGGGAGCGGGGCTCCTACAATGAGCAGTTCTTC. It translates to CASSKERERGSYNEQFF.

This sequence joins TRBV18 and TRBJ2-7, with 7 bases identical to TRBD1. Germline values: CDR1 KGHSH, CDR2 LQKENI. Germline trimming cut 6 bases from V and 4 bases from J; bases unmatched to any gene: 6. The CDR3 has 13 amino acids. Written as DNA, the CDR3 is TGTGCCAGCTCCTCAGACAGGGTGTACGAGCAGTACTTC. It translates to CASSSDRVYEQYF.

This clone was observed a single time. The V call is TRBV25-1, the J call TRBJ2-1; 7 bases match TRBD2. J gave up 7 bases and V 3 bases, and 15 bases lay outside the gene matches. CDR1 is MGHDK and CDR2 is SYGVNS in the germline V gene. The CDR3 spans 17 residues. CDR3 in DNA: TGTGCCAGCAGTGACCCCCTTATAGGCGGGAGCAGGAATGAGCAGTTCTTC. It is translated as CASSDPLIGGSRNEQFF.

The chain has TRBV27 and TRBJ2-5, with 7 bases matching TRBD1. V was pared by 10 bases and J by 3 bases, with 2 bases of the junction left unmatched. The CDR3 has 11 amino acids. CDR1 and CDR2 (germline): MNHEY, SMNVEV (reference sequence). CDR3 region: CAIGQEETQYF. CDR3 in DNA: TGTGCCATCGGACAGGAAGAGACCCAGTACTTC.

The chain uses TRBV5-3 and TRBJ1-3, with TRBD1 matching over 9 bases. TRBV5-3 counts as an open reading frame of uncertain function. This CDR3 is 19 amino acids long. Trimming removed 4 bases from V and 0 bases from J; junction bases left unmatched: 14. The CDR3 protein is CARSPTGQGNPNSGNTIYF. The CDR3 DNA is TGTGCCAGAAGCCCGACGGGACAGGGTAACCCGAACTCTGGAAACACCATATATTTT.

CDR3 in amino acids: CAIKGADATTNEKLFF. The CDR3 nucleotides are TGTGCCATCAAGGGGGCAGACGCCACAACTAATGAAAAACTGTTTTTT. The chain is built from TRBV10-3 and TRBJ1-4; 7 bases are shared with TRBD1. The CDR3 consists of 16 residues. Germline V gene lookup returns CDR1 ENHRY and CDR2 SYGVKD. The V gene end was trimmed by 7 bases and the J gene end by 0 bases; junction bases not matched to a gene: 8.

The CDR3 loop reads CASSLGQLNYGYTF. CDR3 in DNA: TGTGCCAGCAGCTTGGGACAGCTGAACTATGGCTACACCTTC. The V and J genes are TRBV5-4 and TRBJ1-2, with D possibly being TRBD1 (5 bases). V lost 0 bases to trimming and J lost 2 bases, with 8 bases between them. In germline, CDR1 is SGHNT, CDR2 YYREEE (reference sequence). The CDR3 extends over 14 amino acids.

This clone was counted a single time. The gene calls are TRBV18 and TRBJ2-1, with 14 bases identical to TRBD2. Germline trimming cut 6 bases from V and 4 bases from J; bases unmatched to any gene: 5. This CDR3 is built from 16 residues. CDR1 and CDR2 from the germline V gene are KGHSH and LQKENI. As DNA, the CDR3 is TGTGCCAGCTCGGCTAGACTAGCGGGAGGGTACAATGAGCAGTTCTTC. This codes for CASSARLAGGYNEQFF.

This clone was picked up one time. CDR3 amino acids: CASSEGTGSNEKLFF. CDR3 DNA: TGTGCCAGCAGTGAGGGGACAGGGAGTAATGAAAAACTGTTTTTT. The chain is built from TRBV6-1 and TRBJ1-4, with 9 bases identical to TRBD1. The V gene end was trimmed by 3 bases and the J gene end by 4 bases; junction bases not matched to a gene: 3. The CDR3 extends over 15 amino acids. The V gene's germline CDR1 is MNHNS and CDR2 SASEGT.

V is TRBV18 and J is TRBJ2-3; 9 bases fit TRBD2. The germline V gene encodes CDR1 KGHSH and CDR2 LQKENI. With 3 bases clipped from V and 2 bases from J, the junction kept 6 bases outside the gene matches. This CDR3 is built from 16 residues. The CDR3 sequence is CASSPRASGATDTQYF. The CDR3 DNA follows: TGTGCCAGCTCACCGCGGGCTAGCGGGGCCACAGATACGCAGTATTTT. The full variable domain, its missing parts supplied by reference TRBV18 and TRBJ2-3, is NAGVMQNPRHLVRRRGQEARLRCSPMKGHSHVYWYRQLPEEGLKFMVYLQKENIIDESGMPKERFSAEFPKEGPSILRIQQVVRGDSAAYFCASSPRASGATDTQYFGPGTRLTVL.

This clone was seen only a few times. The CDR3 is CASSESYEQYF. CDR3 DNA sequence: TGTGCCAGCAGTGAATCATACGAGCAGTACTTC. The gene calls are TRBV6-1 and TRBJ2-7; no definite D call. The germline V and J ends were trimmed by 2 bases and 4 bases, with 3 bases remaining between them. Germline V CDR1 and CDR2: MNHNS, SASEGT. The CDR3 sequence is 11 residues long.

The V gene is TRBV5-1, the J gene TRBJ2-2; perhaps TRBD1 as D (5 bases). Per germline, CDR1 SGHRS and CDR2 YFSETQ. Trimming shortened V by 4 bases and J by 8 bases, and 15 bases separated the two germline ends. CDR3 length: 14 amino acids. CDR3 residues: CASSLSQGAGELFF. CDR3 DNA sequence: TGCGCCAGCAGCCTATCCCAGGGTGCTGGGGAGCTGTTTTTT.

This clone has a handful of counts. The genes are TRBV9 and TRBJ2-3; D possibly corresponds to TRBD2 (6 bases). Trimming took off 1 base at V and 0 bases at J, with 12 bases between the two ends. CDR1 and CDR2 (germline): SGDLS, YYNGEE. The CDR3 is made up of 16 amino acids. CDR3 coding DNA: TGTGCCAGCAGCGTACTCGGGACTCTGAGCACAGATACGCAGTATTTT. It is translated as CASSVLGTLSTDTQYF.

This chain links TRBV27 with TRBJ1-6, with a tentative D call TRBD1 (5 bases). V lost 6 bases to trimming and J lost 0 bases, with 21 bases between them. The CDR3 extends over 19 amino acids. Looked up from germline, CDR1 is MNHEY and CDR2 is SMNVEV (reference sequence). The CDR3 sequence: CASRSTGWGGDSYNSPLHF. DNA of the CDR3: TGTGCCAGCAGAAGCACTGGGTGGGGCGGAGACTCCTATAATTCACCCCTCCACTTT.

The V call is TRBV28, the J call TRBJ1-6; D might be TRBD1 (5 bases). V gave up 8 bases and J gave up 0 bases, with 11 bases separating them. The CDR3 loop spans 15 amino acids. Germline CDR1 reads MDHEN; CDR2 reads SYDVKM. CDR3 nucleotides: TGTGCCAGCCGGAGGGACCCCTCCTATAATTCACCCCTCCACTTT. Translating it yields CASRRDPSYNSPLHF.

The rearrangement joins TRBV6-6 to TRBJ1-5; D is unclear. V gave up 0 bases and J gave up 2 bases, with 11 bases separating them. This CDR3 region has 16 residues. CDR1 MNHNY and CDR2 SVGAGI come from the germline V gene (reference sequence). The CDR3 reads CASSYSWGDGNQPQHF. Here the CDR3 DNA reads TGTGCCAGCAGTTACTCATGGGGAGATGGCAATCAGCCCCAGCATTTT.

The chain is built from TRBV10-3 and TRBJ2-3, with 8 bases aligning to TRBD2. The CDR3 length is 15 residues. The V gene's germline CDR1 is ENHRY and CDR2 SYGVKD. Germline trimming cut 4 bases from V and 3 bases from J; bases unmatched to any gene: 6. Here the CDR3 DNA reads TGTGCCATCAGTGTCTCGGGGGGGAAAACAGATACGCAGTATTTT. This gives the protein CAISVSGGKTDTQYF.

This sequence joins TRBV6-5 and TRBJ2-7, with a possible D match to TRBD2 (6 bases). Germline V gene sequence: CDR1 MNHEY, CDR2 SVGAGI. This CDR3 contains 14 residues. V was pared by 0 bases and J by 6 bases, with 12 bases between. The CDR3 here is CASSYSGLLSEQYF. CDR3 bases: TGTGCCAGCAGTTACTCCGGACTACTTTCCGAGCAGTACTTC.